This T cell receptor beta chain was retrieved from a study of blood T cell repertoires in COVID-19. Study at large: Italy, Spain and the United States were the sources of the convalescent and acute COVID-19 samples.

Germline assignment: CDR1 MDHEN and CDR2 SYDVKM. The ends were cut back, 7 bases at V and 4 bases at J, with 13 bases in the middle. This CDR3 has 13 amino acids. In the authors' workflow: Amplification of reference gene primers provided the estimated nucleated cell counts. The protocol was immunoSEQ multiplex PCR, while the TCRdb copy is restricted to in-frame clones and leaves out a portion. V, J and clone size are those of that table, while D and trimming were read from the DNA. The repertoire includes some 450,000 clones, about 87% of them detected once, and about 0.91% sits in the top ten. This clone has a single count. Recruited during active infection, patients (from Seattle) were subsequently followed longitudinally.

The V and J genes are TRBV28 and TRBJ1-2; D is ambiguous. Specimen: peripheral blood. This TCR came from a man aged 18 to 29 with COVID-19, enrolled during active disease. The CDR3 sequence is CASKGPRGYGYTF. CDR3 nucleotides: TGTGCCAGCAAGGGCCCCCGGGGCTATGGCTACACCTTC.